Shown below are 30 T cell receptor beta chains from a single sample sequenced in a study of siplizumab effects on memory and regulatory T cells. Clones were sequenced by immunoSEQ multiplex PCR, and TCRdb holds only the in-frame ones, with some missing. The sample records 120,000 or so clones, roughly 92% being singletons. The material sequenced was CD4+ T cells sorted from blood. The receptors shown here come from a human donor in good health.

For the CDR3, the DNA is TGCGCCAGCAGTGCCCGGGCGGCTAACTATGGCTACACCTTC. Translation gives CASSARAANYGYTF. The rearrangement joins TRBV10-1 to TRBJ1-2; no firm D call. The CDR3 consists of 14 residues. With 4 bases removed from V and 0 bases from J, the gap between germline ends came to 9 bases. Germline V gives CDR1 WNHNN, CDR2 SYGVQD (reference sequence).

V gene TRBV29-1 combines with J gene TRBJ2-5; tentatively, D is TRBD2 (6 bases). Germline values: CDR1 SQVTM, CDR2 ANQGSEA. The CDR3 sequence is 14 residues long. V lost 7 bases to trimming and J lost 2 bases, with 17 bases between them. CDR3 loop: CSASPTGDQETQYF. The CDR3, as DNA: TGCAGCGCCTCCCCGACGGGGGATCAAGAGACCCAGTACTTC.

The chain employs TRBV27 and TRBJ2-7; perhaps D is TRBD1 or TRBD2 (6 bases each). Trimming removed 3 bases from V and 5 bases from J, with 14 bases in between. Per the germline V gene, CDR1 is MNHEY and CDR2 is SMNVEV (reference sequence). The CDR3 sequence is 14 residues long. CDR3 nucleotide sequence: TGTGCCAGCAGTTTCGGAGGGGGAGTAAACGAGCAGTACTTC. Translating gives CASSFGGGVNEQYF.

The V gene is TRBV11-2, the J gene TRBJ2-5; the D is unclear. The V end lost 2 bases, the J end lost 5 bases, and 15 bases lay between the germline ends. Germline CDR1 and CDR2: SGHAT and FQNNGV. The CDR3 loop spans 15 amino acids. The CDR3 is CASSLRAERAETQYF. CDR3 nucleotide sequence: TGTGCCAGCAGCTTACGGGCAGAACGCGCTGAGACCCAGTACTTC.

This clone was found a few times. V and J are TRBV6-6 and TRBJ2-7, with 9 bases lining up with TRBD1. Trimming cost V 5 bases and J 0 bases; bases outside gene matches: 2. The CDR3 consists of 14 residues. CDR1 is MNHNY and CDR2 is SVGAGI in the germline V gene (reference sequence). CDR3 DNA: TGTGCCAGCAGTGGGACAGGGAGCTCCTACGAGCAGTACTTC. Translated, it gives CASSGTGSSYEQYF.

The V call is TRBV11-2, the J call TRBJ2-2; D not resolved. Germline CDR1 reads SGHAT; CDR2 reads FQNNGV. This CDR3 has 15 amino acids. Trimming cost V 0 bases and J 1 base, with 6 bases left between them. The CDR3, as DNA: TGTGCCAGCAGCTTAGAAAGACGGAACACCGGGGAGCTGTTTTTT. This gives the protein CASSLERRNTGELFF. Based on the CDR3 plus reference TRBV11-2 and TRBJ2-2, the full variable domain is EAGVAQSPRYKIIEKRQSVAFWCNPISGHATLYWYQQILGQGPKLLIQFQNNGVVDDSQLPKDRFSAERLKGVDSTLKIQPAKLEDSAVYLCASSLERRNTGELFFGEGSRLTVL.

The genes are TRBV2 and TRBJ2-2; 8 nucleotides agree with TRBD1. V dropped 8 bases and J dropped 4; count of bases not matched to a gene: 12. Germline CDR1 SNHLY, CDR2 FYNNEI. This CDR3 is built from 16 residues. Here the CDR3 DNA reads TGTGCCAGCTGCTTAACTGGGACAGGAGTCACCGGGGAGCTGTTTTTT. Its translation: CASCLTGTGVTGELFF.

This chain uses TRBV29-1 with TRBJ2-3, with TRBD1 identical over 7 bases. J was trimmed by 6 bases and V by 7 bases; bases with no gene match: 10. Germline lookup yields CDR1 SQVTM and CDR2 ANQGSEA. The CDR3 has 13 amino acids. The CDR3 reads CSANRDSADTQYF. CDR3 coding DNA: TGCAGCGCAAACCGGGACAGTGCGGATACGCAGTATTTT.

V gene TRBV29-1 combines with J gene TRBJ1-2, with D possibly being TRBD1 (5 bases). CDR3 size: 13 residues. The germline gives CDR1 SQVTM, CDR2 ANQGSEA. V lost 3 bases and J lost 2, with 10 bases in between. CDR3 in amino acids: CSVDSGGNYGYTF. The CDR3 DNA reads TGCAGCGTTGACTCGGGGGGGAACTATGGCTACACCTTC.

The V and J genes are TRBV18 and TRBJ1-4; no reliable D call. This CDR3 contains 15 residues. Trimming pared 0 bases from V and 8 bases from J, leaving 13 bases between. In germline, CDR1 is KGHSH, CDR2 LQKENI. The CDR3 here is CASSPPYLVGEKLFF. In DNA, the CDR3 is TGTGCCAGCTCACCACCGTATCTGGTGGGAGAAAAACTGTTTTTT.

The chain carries TRBV30 and TRBJ1-1; the D is unclear. The CDR3 spans 13 residues. Between the trimmed V and J ends, which lost 0 bases and 10 bases, there was a span of 15 bases. Per germline, CDR1 GTSNPN and CDR2 SVGIG (reference sequence). The CDR3 loop is CAWSVRQEGRAFF. The DNA of the CDR3 is TGTGCCTGGAGTGTAAGGCAGGAGGGCCGAGCTTTCTTT.

This sequence joins TRBV5-1 and TRBJ2-5; 7 bases align to TRBD2. V was pared by 2 bases and J by 0 bases, with 4 bases of the junction left unmatched. From germline, CDR1 is SGHRS and CDR2 YFSETQ. The CDR3 sequence is 15 residues long. This chain's CDR3 is CASSFMGGYQETQYF. For the CDR3, the DNA is TGCGCCAGCAGCTTCATGGGGGGGTACCAAGAGACCCAGTACTTC.

This rearrangement joins TRBV19 to TRBJ1-5; no clear D. The germline gives CDR1 LNHDA, CDR2 SQIVND (reference sequence). Trimming took 4 bases from V and 1 from J, leaving 11 bases between them. There are 15 residues in the CDR3. CDR3 amino acids: CASSTRDGSNQPQHF. CDR3 nucleotides: TGTGCCAGTAGTACCCGAGATGGAAGCAATCAGCCCCAGCATTTT.

This clone has a handful of counts. V gene TRBV6-6 combines with J gene TRBJ1-5; D is possibly TRBD1 (6 bases). V was trimmed by 5 bases and J by 7 bases, leaving 9 bases between them. Per germline, CDR1 MNHNY and CDR2 SVGAGI (reference sequence). The CDR3 contains 12 residues. DNA of the CDR3: TGTGCCAGCAGTCACAGGGCCCAGCCCCAGCATTTT. Protein product: CASSHRAQPQHF.

This clone has a single count. The chain has TRBV21-1 and TRBJ2-5; no check of the table's D call, TRBD2, against the DNA was made. TRBV21-1 corresponds to a pseudogene. The length of the CDR3 is 17 residues. The CDR3 is CASSKKVFQREGETQYF. The CDR3 region has the DNA TGTGCCAGCAGCAAAAAAGTTTTTCAGCGGGAGGGGGAGACCCAGTACTTC.

This clone came up once. The chain links TRBV6-5 to TRBJ2-3, with 8 nucleotides matching TRBD2. This CDR3 is built from 16 residues. Germline values: CDR1 MNHEY, CDR2 SVGAGI. V was pared by 1 base and J by 2 bases, with 5 bases of the junction left unmatched. The CDR3, as DNA: TGTGCCAGCAGTTACTGGATAGCGGGGCCCACAGATACGCAGTATTTT. Translation gives CASSYWIAGPTDTQYF.

The V gene is TRBV19, the J gene TRBJ2-5; tentatively, D is TRBD1 (6 bases). This CDR3 is 12 amino acids long. Germline assignment: CDR1 LNHDA and CDR2 SQIVND (reference sequence). V was trimmed by 7 bases and J by 5 bases, leaving 11 bases between them. The DNA for the CDR3 is TGTGCCAGTACAGGGGATGGGGAGACCCAGTACTTC. Translation gives CASTGDGETQYF.

The V gene is TRBV5-1, the J gene TRBJ2-5; D possibly corresponds to TRBD2 (6 bases). CDR1 SGHRS and CDR2 YFSETQ come from the germline V gene. This CDR3 region has 15 residues. The germline V and J ends were trimmed by 3 bases and 2 bases, with 14 bases remaining between them. CDR3 sequence: CASSSSGTPQETQYF. The CDR3 DNA sequence: TGCGCCAGCAGCTCCTCAGGGACTCCGCAAGAGACCCAGTACTTC.

Details on this clone: The identical CDR3 is also encoded by other nucleotide sequences in the sample. The chain is built from TRBV18 and TRBJ2-7; 9 bases are shared with TRBD1. CDR3 length: 17 residues. J lost 1 base, V lost 3 bases, and 10 bases had no gene match. CDR1 and CDR2 (germline): KGHSH, LQKENI. In DNA form, the CDR3 reads TGTGCCAGCTCACCCAATCCGGGACAGGGTGGATCCTACGAGCAGTACTTC. This encodes CASSPNPGQGGSYEQYF.

The chain links TRBV19 to TRBJ1-6, with a tentative D call TRBD1 (5 bases). Germline V CDR1 and CDR2: LNHDA, SQIVND (reference sequence). This CDR3 region has 13 residues. V was pared by 6 bases and J by 5 bases, with 8 bases between. CDR3 sequence: CASRTTDNSPLHF. DNA for the CDR3: TGTGCCAGTAGAACGACAGATAATTCACCCCTCCACTTT.

The chain recombines TRBV27 with TRBJ1-4; no reliable D call. The germline V gene encodes CDR1 MNHEY and CDR2 SMNVEV (reference sequence). Between the trimmed V and J ends, which lost 1 base and 0 bases, there was a span of 3 bases. The CDR3 extends over 14 amino acids. The CDR3 loop is CASSLWATNEKLFF. The CDR3, as DNA: TGTGCCAGCAGTTTATGGGCAACTAATGAAAAACTGTTTTTT.

The V gene is TRBV5-1, the J gene TRBJ2-3, with 10 bases identical to TRBD1. V shed 4 bases and J 3 bases; nucleotides not matched to a gene: 14. The CDR3 covers 18 residues. CDR1 is SGHRS, CDR2 YFSETQ, per germline. Here the CDR3 reads CASSIKPGTGDRTDTQYF. The CDR3 region has the DNA TGCGCCAGCAGCATTAAGCCCGGGACAGGGGATCGTACAGATACGCAGTATTTT.

This chain joins TRBV15 and TRBJ2-5, with 8 nucleotides matching TRBD2. The CDR3 is 14 residues long. V gave up 0 bases and J gave up 9 bases; unmatched junction bases: 6. Germline values: CDR1 LNHNV, CDR2 YYDKDF (reference sequence). In DNA, the CDR3 is TGTGCCACCAGCAGAGATTACGCGGGGGGCGCCCAGTACTTC. Encoded protein: CATSRDYAGGAQYF.

This clone was seen a few times. CDR3 bases: TGTGCCAGCAGCCAGCTAGTAGCGGGAGAGAGCACAGATACGCAGTATTTT. Protein: CASSQLVAGESTDTQYF. This chain links TRBV4-2 with TRBJ2-3; 9 bases map to TRBD2. After removal of 3 bases from V and 0 bases from J, the junction contained 7 bases not matched to a gene. The CDR3 spans 17 residues. Per germline, CDR1 LGHNA and CDR2 YNFKEQ.

The rearrangement joins TRBV29-1 to TRBJ2-1; perhaps TRBD2 as D (6 bases). The V and J ends lost 0 bases and 1 base respectively, with 10 bases between them. The germline V gene has CDR1 SQVTM and CDR2 ANQGSEA. There are 15 residues in the CDR3. The CDR3 bases are TGCAGCGTTGAAGATTACGGGAGTTCCTACAATGAGCAGTTCTTC. As protein: CSVEDYGSSYNEQFF.

The chain couples TRBV21-1 to TRBJ2-7; TRBD1 was called by the table and not checked on the DNA. TRBV21-1 is given as a pseudogene. There are 18 residues in the CDR3. The CDR3 DNA is TGTGCCAGCAGCAAAAGGGGGCACACGCGGATCCTCTCCTACGAGCAGTACTTC. Translating gives CASSKRGHTRILSYEQYF.

The J gene is TRBJ2-5, the V gene TRBV7-2; D call uncertain. V was clipped by 5 bases and J by 2 bases, with 3 bases between them. Per germline, CDR1 SGHTA and CDR2 FQGNSA. This CDR3 has 11 residues. CDR3 coding DNA: TGTGCCAGCAGCGAACAAGAGACCCAGTACTTC. It codes for CASSEQETQYF.

The chain joins TRBV5-1 to TRBJ2-5; possible D gene TRBD2, 5 bases. V was cut by 4 bases and J by 5 bases, with 15 bases left in between. This CDR3 region has 14 residues. Germline V lookup: CDR1 SGHRS, CDR2 YFSETQ. This CDR3 is CASSGVGVTETQYF. CDR3 in DNA: TGCGCCAGCAGCGGCGTCGGGGTCACGGAGACCCAGTACTTC.

The genes are TRBV5-1 and TRBJ2-7; 10 bases match TRBD1. The CDR3 has 14 residues. The V segment lost 7 bases and the J segment 5 bases; nucleotides outside the gene matches: 9. The V gene's germline CDR1 is SGHRS and CDR2 YFSETQ. The CDR3 protein is CASRRQGAIDEQYF. As DNA, the CDR3 is TGCGCCAGCCGGCGACAGGGGGCTATCGACGAGCAGTACTTC.

This clone was observed once. J is TRBJ2-7 and V is TRBV6-4, with 7 bases aligning to TRBD1. V shed 9 bases and J 4 bases; nucleotides not matched to a gene: 9. The CDR3 is 13 residues long. The germline V gene encodes CDR1 MRHNA and CDR2 SNTAGT. The DNA for the CDR3 is TGTGCCAGTAGAGACAGGGTGGAGTACGAGCAGTACTTC. As protein: CASRDRVEYEQYF.